These T cell receptor beta chains were read from a single sample in a study of response to subunit inactivated influenza vaccine. TCRdb re-called the RT-PCR reads with MiXCR, one entry per CDR3 protein. The sample lists a few hundred thousand distinct CDR3 sequences, 14% occurring once. The specimen comprised PBMCs from blood, sampled 11 to 12 days after vaccination. These receptors all stem from a man aged 50-60 years who received an inactivated influenza vaccine. Each CDR3 is given without its conserved first and last residue. Fields, in order: clone size, J gene, V gene, CDR3 protein. The size of a clone is reported for some rows only, either as once, few or many, or as a class for expanded clones.

few | TRBJ1-1 | TRBV2 | ASSGVGVVAF
. | TRBJ1-2 | TRBV6-1 | ASSDSHYYGYT
. | TRBJ2-3 | TRBV6-1 | ASGSYTDTQY
. | TRBJ1-1 | TRBV29-1 | SVGQARGAF
few | TRBJ2-7 | TRBV30 | AYIPQGRTYEQY
many | TRBJ1-5 | TRBV7-2 | ASSLGRGNQPQH
few | TRBJ2-7 | TRBV10-3 | AISDGVLRDEQY
. | TRBJ1-5 | TRBV19 | ASSAREINQPQH
. | TRBJ2-3 | TRBV4-2 | ASSQAFDRLAGGPVDPDTQY
few | TRBJ2-3 | TRBV25-1 | ASSDPTGLYTDTQY
few | TRBJ2-3 | TRBV5-1 | ASSRTSGRADTQY
. | TRBJ2-7 | TRBV28 | ASSFPGTGDEQY
. | TRBJ2-1 | TRBV4-3 | ASSQSTSSYNEQF